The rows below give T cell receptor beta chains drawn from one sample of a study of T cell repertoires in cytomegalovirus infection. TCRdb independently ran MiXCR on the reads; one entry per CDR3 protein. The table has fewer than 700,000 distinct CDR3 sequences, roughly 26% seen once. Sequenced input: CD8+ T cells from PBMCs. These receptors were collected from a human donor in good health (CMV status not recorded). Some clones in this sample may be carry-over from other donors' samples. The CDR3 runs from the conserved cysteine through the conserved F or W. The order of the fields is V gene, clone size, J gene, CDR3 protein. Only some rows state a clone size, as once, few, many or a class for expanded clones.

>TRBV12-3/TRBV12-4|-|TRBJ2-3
CASNSGGTDTQYF
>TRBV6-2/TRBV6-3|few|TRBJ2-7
CASTGLAGVGYEQYF
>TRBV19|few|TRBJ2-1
CASSIAGFDEQFF
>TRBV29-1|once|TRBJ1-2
CSVAAAHYGYTF
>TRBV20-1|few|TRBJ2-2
CSALDKNTGELFF
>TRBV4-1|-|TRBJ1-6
CASSQDPSGQGNSPLHF
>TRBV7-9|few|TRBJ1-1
CASSPKGQGMNTEAFF
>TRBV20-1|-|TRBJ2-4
CSAGTGVTKNIQYF
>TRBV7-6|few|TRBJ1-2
CASSLAGRTYGYTF
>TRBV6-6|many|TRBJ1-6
CASSYGGPPDNSPLHF
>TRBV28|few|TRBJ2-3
CASSLKKAGPRTDTQYF
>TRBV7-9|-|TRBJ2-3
CASSAARRTDTQYF
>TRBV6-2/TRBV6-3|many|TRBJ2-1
CASSYYAVGTTYNEQFF
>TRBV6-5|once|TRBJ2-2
CASSFTSGNTGELFF
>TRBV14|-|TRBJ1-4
CASSTGQPYNEKLFF
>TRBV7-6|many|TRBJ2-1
CASSLLSSRADEQFF
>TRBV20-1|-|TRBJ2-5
CSARTFAPRETQYF
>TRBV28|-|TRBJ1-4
CASSLGVAGGEKLFF
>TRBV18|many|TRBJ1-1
CASSRQGFNTEAFF